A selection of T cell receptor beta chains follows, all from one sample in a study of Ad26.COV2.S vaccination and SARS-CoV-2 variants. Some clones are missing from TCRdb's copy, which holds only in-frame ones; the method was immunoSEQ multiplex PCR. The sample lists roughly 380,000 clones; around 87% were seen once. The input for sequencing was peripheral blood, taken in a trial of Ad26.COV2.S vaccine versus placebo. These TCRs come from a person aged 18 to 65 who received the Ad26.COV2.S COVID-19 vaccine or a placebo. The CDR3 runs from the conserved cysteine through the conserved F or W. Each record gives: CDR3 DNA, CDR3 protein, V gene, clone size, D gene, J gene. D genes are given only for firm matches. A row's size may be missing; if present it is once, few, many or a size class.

cdr3_nt: TGTGCCAGCAGTTTATCGGATTACTATGGCTACACCTTC
cdr3_aa: CASSLSDYYGYTF
v_call: TRBV12-3/TRBV12-4
clone_size: NA
d_call: NA
j_call: TRBJ1-2

cdr3_nt: TGTGCCAGCAGTCTATGGGGGCCCCAGCATTTT
cdr3_aa: CASSLWGPQHF
v_call: TRBV6-2/TRBV6-3
clone_size: NA
d_call: NA
j_call: TRBJ1-5

cdr3_nt: TGTGCCAGCAGCTTTGCGGTTTGGGACCAGGGGGGAAACACTGAAGCTTTCTTT
cdr3_aa: CASSFAVWDQGGNTEAFF
v_call: TRBV7-2
clone_size: NA
d_call: TRBD1
j_call: TRBJ1-1

cdr3_nt: TGTGCCAGCTCACGCTCTCTACGGGGGTCTAGCACAGATACGCAGTATTTT
cdr3_aa: CASSRSLRGSSTDTQYF
v_call: TRBV18
clone_size: NA
d_call: NA
j_call: TRBJ2-3

cdr3_nt: TGTGCCAGCAGCTTAGTGGCCGAAAATTTGAACACTGAAGCTTTCTTT
cdr3_aa: CASSLVAENLNTEAFF
v_call: TRBV7-8
clone_size: NA
d_call: NA
j_call: TRBJ1-1

cdr3_nt: TGCGCCAGCAGCCAAACACAGGAGACCGAAAAACTGTTTTTT
cdr3_aa: CASSQTQETEKLFF
v_call: TRBV4-1
clone_size: NA
d_call: NA
j_call: TRBJ1-4

cdr3_nt: TGCGCCAGCAGCTTTGAGTTTGGCGCAGATACGCAGTATTTT
cdr3_aa: CASSFEFGADTQYF
v_call: TRBV5-1
clone_size: NA
d_call: NA
j_call: TRBJ2-3

cdr3_nt: TGTGCCAGCAGCACTAGCGCGCCGGAGACCCAGTACTTC
cdr3_aa: CASSTSAPETQYF
v_call: TRBV28
clone_size: NA
d_call: TRBD2
j_call: TRBJ2-5

cdr3_nt: TGTGCCAATCACCAGGGCGTCGATTCACCCCTCCACTTT
cdr3_aa: CANHQGVDSPLHF
v_call: TRBV10-3
clone_size: NA
d_call: NA
j_call: TRBJ1-6

cdr3_nt: TGTGCCAGCAGTTACGGGCAGCCCTATGGCTACACCTTC
cdr3_aa: CASSYGQPYGYTF
v_call: TRBV6-6
clone_size: NA
d_call: NA
j_call: TRBJ1-2

cdr3_nt: TGTGCCAGCAGTGAACAAGCTGGAGAAAAACTGTTTTTT
cdr3_aa: CASSEQAGEKLFF
v_call: TRBV6-1
clone_size: NA
d_call: NA
j_call: TRBJ1-4

cdr3_nt: TGTGCCAGCAGCGGACAGAACAATGAGCAGTTCTTC
cdr3_aa: CASSGQNNEQFF
v_call: TRBV7-3
clone_size: NA
d_call: NA
j_call: TRBJ2-1

cdr3_nt: TGTGCCAGCACCCCTCGGGGGGGGGAGAACACCGGGGAGCTGTTTTTT
cdr3_aa: CASTPRGGENTGELFF
v_call: TRBV7-6
clone_size: NA
d_call: TRBD2
j_call: TRBJ2-2

cdr3_nt: TGTGCCAGCACCTTGCAGGGCGGGGGTAGCGAGCAGTACTTC
cdr3_aa: CASTLQGGGSEQYF
v_call: TRBV5-6
clone_size: NA
d_call: TRBD2
j_call: TRBJ2-7

cdr3_nt: TGTGCCAGCAGTTACGGGGGACAGCCGAACACTGAAGCTTTCTTT
cdr3_aa: CASSYGGQPNTEAFF
v_call: TRBV6-5
clone_size: NA
d_call: TRBD1
j_call: TRBJ1-1

cdr3_nt: TGCGCCAGCAGCTTGATGAGGGAAGACAATGAGCAGTTCTTC
cdr3_aa: CASSLMREDNEQFF
v_call: TRBV5-1
clone_size: once
d_call: NA
j_call: TRBJ2-1

cdr3_nt: TGTGCCAGCAGTTTTGGACAGGGGGCTAATGAGCAGTTCTTC
cdr3_aa: CASSFGQGANEQFF
v_call: TRBV6-5
clone_size: NA
d_call: TRBD1
j_call: TRBJ2-1

cdr3_nt: TGTGCCAGTAGTATAGATGCTCCGTCCGGCTATGGCTACACCTTC
cdr3_aa: CASSIDAPSGYGYTF
v_call: TRBV19
clone_size: NA
d_call: NA
j_call: TRBJ1-2

cdr3_nt: TGTGCCAGCAGCCTGACAGGGGAGTTAGGGGAGCTGTTTTTT
cdr3_aa: CASSLTGELGELFF
v_call: TRBV5-4
clone_size: NA
d_call: TRBD1
j_call: TRBJ2-2

cdr3_nt: TGTGCCAGCAGCGTCGATGGCAGGAACACCGGGGAGCTGTTTTTT
cdr3_aa: CASSVDGRNTGELFF
v_call: TRBV9
clone_size: NA
d_call: NA
j_call: TRBJ2-2

cdr3_nt: TGCGCCAGCAGATCAGGGACCGGGTTCTACGAGCAGTACTTC
cdr3_aa: CASRSGTGFYEQYF
v_call: TRBV4-1
clone_size: NA
d_call: NA
j_call: TRBJ2-7

cdr3_nt: TGCGCCAGCAGCCAAGTGGCACAGCGTAATGAAAAACTGTTTTTT
cdr3_aa: CASSQVAQRNEKLFF
v_call: TRBV4-1
clone_size: NA
d_call: NA
j_call: TRBJ1-4

cdr3_nt: TGTGCCAGCAGTTACACGTTTTGGGACAGGGCTTCACCCCTCCACTTT
cdr3_aa: CASSYTFWDRASPLHF
v_call: TRBV6-6
clone_size: NA
d_call: TRBD1
j_call: TRBJ1-6

cdr3_nt: TGTGCCAGTACACTAAGCGGGGGGGCCTACAATGAGCAGTTCTTC
cdr3_aa: CASTLSGGAYNEQFF
v_call: TRBV7-8
clone_size: NA
d_call: TRBD2
j_call: TRBJ2-1

cdr3_nt: TGTGCCACCAGCAGGGAACAGGGAGGTGGGGAGACCCAGTACTTC
cdr3_aa: CATSREQGGGETQYF
v_call: TRBV15
clone_size: once
d_call: NA
j_call: TRBJ2-5

cdr3_nt: TGTGCCAGCAGCTTAGCGGCTAGCGGGGGGGCCCATTTT
cdr3_aa: CASSLAASGGAHF
v_call: TRBV7-9
clone_size: NA
d_call: TRBD2
j_call: TRBJ2-3

cdr3_nt: TGTGCCAGCAGTTTATTGCTAGGGGACGGCTACACCTTC
cdr3_aa: CASSLLLGDGYTF
v_call: TRBV27
clone_size: NA
d_call: NA
j_call: TRBJ1-2

cdr3_nt: TGTGCCAGCAGCCTGCCAGGGGGTTACGAGCAGTACTTC
cdr3_aa: CASSLPGGYEQYF
v_call: TRBV7-9
clone_size: NA
d_call: TRBD1
j_call: TRBJ2-7

cdr3_nt: TGCGCCAGCAGCCAAGTTATAGGATTTAATGAAGCTTTCTTT
cdr3_aa: CASSQVIGFNEAFF
v_call: TRBV4-3
clone_size: NA
d_call: NA
j_call: TRBJ1-1

cdr3_nt: TGTGCCAGCAGTCGGACAGAAGCTTTCTTT
cdr3_aa: CASSRTEAFF
v_call: TRBV28
clone_size: NA
d_call: NA
j_call: TRBJ1-1

cdr3_nt: TGTGCCAGCAGCCCCAGAGGCAGCTACACCTACGAGCAGTACTTC
cdr3_aa: CASSPRGSYTYEQYF
v_call: TRBV11-1
clone_size: NA
d_call: NA
j_call: TRBJ2-7

cdr3_nt: TGTGCCAGCAACGACAGGGGAAATTCACCCCTCCACTTT
cdr3_aa: CASNDRGNSPLHF
v_call: TRBV25-1
clone_size: NA
d_call: TRBD1
j_call: TRBJ1-6

cdr3_nt: TGCGCCAGCAGCCAAGATCCCACAGGAACCTTCGAGCAGTACTTC
cdr3_aa: CASSQDPTGTFEQYF
v_call: TRBV4-1
clone_size: NA
d_call: NA
j_call: TRBJ2-7

cdr3_nt: TGTGCCAGCAGCATATCAGGGAGGCAAGATGAGCAGTTCTTC
cdr3_aa: CASSISGRQDEQFF
v_call: TRBV9
clone_size: NA
d_call: NA
j_call: TRBJ2-1

cdr3_nt: TGTGCCAGTAGGGCCTGGGGACAGGGTTCCAACGAGCAGTACTTC
cdr3_aa: CASRAWGQGSNEQYF
v_call: TRBV19
clone_size: NA
d_call: TRBD1
j_call: TRBJ2-7

cdr3_nt: TGTGCCAGCAGCTCGACAGGGGGCAATTCACCCCTCCACTTT
cdr3_aa: CASSSTGGNSPLHF
v_call: TRBV6-2/TRBV6-3
clone_size: NA
d_call: TRBD1
j_call: TRBJ1-6

cdr3_nt: TGCAGCATCAGGATGAGCACAGATACGCAGTATTTT
cdr3_aa: CSIRMSTDTQYF
v_call: TRBV29-1
clone_size: NA
d_call: NA
j_call: TRBJ2-3

cdr3_nt: TGTGCCAGCTCCTACCCGACAGGGGACTTCACAGATACGCAGTATTTT
cdr3_aa: CASSYPTGDFTDTQYF
v_call: TRBV2
clone_size: NA
d_call: TRBD1
j_call: TRBJ2-3

cdr3_nt: TGTGCCAGCAGCCAAGTGATGTCCGATCAGCCCCAGCATTTT
cdr3_aa: CASSQVMSDQPQHF
v_call: TRBV3-1/TRBV3-2
clone_size: NA
d_call: NA
j_call: TRBJ1-5

cdr3_nt: TGTGCCAGCAGTTTATCTGGCCAGGGCTCCTACGAGCAGTACTTC
cdr3_aa: CASSLSGQGSYEQYF
v_call: TRBV27
clone_size: NA
d_call: NA
j_call: TRBJ2-7

cdr3_nt: TGTGCCAGCAGCTCTCCATACTCTGGGGCCAACGTCCTGACTTTC
cdr3_aa: CASSSPYSGANVLTF
v_call: TRBV9
clone_size: NA
d_call: NA
j_call: TRBJ2-6

cdr3_nt: TGTGCCAGTAGTATTGAAGCTGGGCACCCTGAAGCTTTCTTT
cdr3_aa: CASSIEAGHPEAFF
v_call: TRBV19
clone_size: NA
d_call: NA
j_call: TRBJ1-1

cdr3_nt: TGTGCCAGCAGTGAAGCTGGGAACTCTGTCTATGGCTACACCTTC
cdr3_aa: CASSEAGNSVYGYTF
v_call: TRBV6-1
clone_size: many
d_call: NA
j_call: TRBJ1-2

cdr3_nt: TGTGCCAGCAGCTCGAGGGTAGCGGGGAGTAATGAGCAGTTCTTC
cdr3_aa: CASSSRVAGSNEQFF
v_call: TRBV7-2
clone_size: NA
d_call: TRBD2
j_call: TRBJ2-1

cdr3_nt: TGTGCCAGCAGCGCCGCGGCGGGGGCAAATGAAAAACTGTTTTTT
cdr3_aa: CASSAAAGANEKLFF
v_call: TRBV7-2
clone_size: NA
d_call: NA
j_call: TRBJ1-4

cdr3_nt: TGTGCCAGCAGCGTAGGGGGGACAGGCGAGGGCGGAAACACCATATATTTT
cdr3_aa: CASSVGGTGEGGNTIYF
v_call: TRBV9
clone_size: NA
d_call: TRBD1
j_call: TRBJ1-3

cdr3_nt: TGTGCCAGCAGCCCCAGGGTAACGGGCACCGGGGAGCTGTTTTTT
cdr3_aa: CASSPRVTGTGELFF
v_call: TRBV3-1/TRBV3-2
clone_size: NA
d_call: NA
j_call: TRBJ2-2

cdr3_nt: TGTGCCAGTAGCATAGCTGAGGGGGAGCTGTTTTTT
cdr3_aa: CASSIAEGELFF
v_call: TRBV19
clone_size: NA
d_call: NA
j_call: TRBJ2-2

cdr3_nt: TGTGCCAGCAGTTTGGACAAGGGCAGGGTCTTGGGCTACACCTTC
cdr3_aa: CASSLDKGRVLGYTF
v_call: TRBV28
clone_size: NA
d_call: NA
j_call: TRBJ1-2

cdr3_nt: TGTGCCAGCAGCTTTGCCACCGGGCCCTACGAGCAGTACTTC
cdr3_aa: CASSFATGPYEQYF
v_call: TRBV7-2
clone_size: NA
d_call: NA
j_call: TRBJ2-7

cdr3_nt: TGTGCCAGCATCCAAACAGCGGGACTAGCAACAGATACGCAGTATTTT
cdr3_aa: CASIQTAGLATDTQYF
v_call: TRBV7-8
clone_size: NA
d_call: TRBD2
j_call: TRBJ2-3

cdr3_nt: TGCGCCAGCAGCCAAGACAGGACTTATGGCTACACCTTC
cdr3_aa: CASSQDRTYGYTF
v_call: TRBV4-3
clone_size: NA
d_call: NA
j_call: TRBJ1-2

cdr3_nt: TGTGCCAGCAGCTTAGGGCCGGCCGTCACAGATACGCAGTATTTT
cdr3_aa: CASSLGPAVTDTQYF
v_call: TRBV7-2
clone_size: NA
d_call: NA
j_call: TRBJ2-3

cdr3_nt: TGCGCCAGCAGCTTGGTTACGGGAGGGGCCAAAAACATTCAGTACTTC
cdr3_aa: CASSLVTGGAKNIQYF
v_call: TRBV5-1
clone_size: NA
d_call: TRBD2
j_call: TRBJ2-4

cdr3_nt: TGTGCCAGCAGTTACGACGGCCGGTCGGACAGTCTACCCTACGAGCAGTACTTC
cdr3_aa: CASSYDGRSDSLPYEQYF
v_call: TRBV6-2/TRBV6-3
clone_size: NA
d_call: NA
j_call: TRBJ2-7

cdr3_nt: TGTGCCAGCTCACCGACGATGGAATTCGGCAATGAGCAGTTCTTC
cdr3_aa: CASSPTMEFGNEQFF
v_call: TRBV18
clone_size: NA
d_call: NA
j_call: TRBJ2-1

cdr3_nt: TGTGCCAGCAGCCAGCCGGGACAGGGGGAGAGGCCCCAGCATTTT
cdr3_aa: CASSQPGQGERPQHF
v_call: TRBV6-2/TRBV6-3
clone_size: NA
d_call: TRBD1
j_call: TRBJ1-5

cdr3_nt: TGTGCCAGCAGCTTCACCGGGACAAACACTGAAGCTTTCTTT
cdr3_aa: CASSFTGTNTEAFF
v_call: TRBV7-8
clone_size: NA
d_call: NA
j_call: TRBJ1-1

cdr3_nt: TGTGCCAGCAGTTCTCGGACTAGCTCCTTAAGCACAGATACGCAGTATTTT
cdr3_aa: CASSSRTSSLSTDTQYF
v_call: TRBV28
clone_size: NA
d_call: TRBD2
j_call: TRBJ2-3